This T cell receptor beta chain appears in the sequencing data of a study of blood T cell repertoires in COVID-19. Turning to the study itself: Italy, Spain and the United States were the sources of the convalescent and acute COVID-19 samples.

CDR1 is MNHEY, CDR2 SVGAGI, per germline. V was clipped by 2 bases and J by 8 bases, with 15 bases between them. This CDR3 region has 15 residues. Sequencing used immunoSEQ multiplex PCR; TCRdb keeps in-frame clones, though not all of them. In the table there are 200,000 to 300,000 clones, about 87% of which are singletons. This chain links TRBV6-5 with TRBJ1-4; tentatively, D is TRBD1 (5 bases). The TCR originated in a middle-aged woman who had recovered from COVID-19. Material for sequencing was peripheral blood. The CDR3 loop reads CASSYEGPGGEKLFF. CDR3 in DNA: TGTGCCAGCAGTTACGAGGGACCCGGGGGAGAAAAACTGTTTTTT.